The T cell receptor (beta chain) described here comes from a study of blood T cells in healthy people across ages. Trimming at V came to 3 bases and at J to 5 bases, leaving 6 bases not matched to a gene. The CDR3 runs to 16 residues. Germline V gives CDR1 LGHNT, CDR2 FRNRAP. This clonotype was detected once. A J-beta primer mix and a sample-barcoded 5' primer were used in a second PCR of about 7 to 12 cycles. Each CDR3 protein gets one entry after TCRdb re-called the 5' RACE reads with MiXCR. The sample lists around 1,700,000 distinct CDR3 sequences, about 30% seen once, with roughly 8.2% in the top ten.

The V gene is TRBV12-5, the J gene TRBJ2-3; 12 bases are a match to TRBD2. The TCR comes from a woman younger than 45 in good health. The sample comprised blood. The chain's CDR3 is CASGLSSGRGKDTQYF. DNA for the CDR3: TGTGCTAGTGGTTTATCTAGCGGGAGGGGTAAAGATACGCAGTATTTT.